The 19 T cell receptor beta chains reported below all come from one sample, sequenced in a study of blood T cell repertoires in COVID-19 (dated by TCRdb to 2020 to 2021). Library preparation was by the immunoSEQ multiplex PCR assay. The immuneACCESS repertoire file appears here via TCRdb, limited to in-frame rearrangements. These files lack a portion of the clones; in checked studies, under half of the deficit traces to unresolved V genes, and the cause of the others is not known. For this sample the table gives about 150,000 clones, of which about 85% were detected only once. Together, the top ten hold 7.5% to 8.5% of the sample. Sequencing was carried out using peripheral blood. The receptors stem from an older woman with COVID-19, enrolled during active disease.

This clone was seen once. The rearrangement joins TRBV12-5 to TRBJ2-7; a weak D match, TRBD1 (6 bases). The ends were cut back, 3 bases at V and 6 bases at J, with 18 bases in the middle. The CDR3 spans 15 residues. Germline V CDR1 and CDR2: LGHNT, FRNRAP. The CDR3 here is CASGLTTGFLSEQYF. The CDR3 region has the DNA TGTGCTAGTGGTTTAACCACAGGGTTTTTATCCGAGCAGTACTTC.

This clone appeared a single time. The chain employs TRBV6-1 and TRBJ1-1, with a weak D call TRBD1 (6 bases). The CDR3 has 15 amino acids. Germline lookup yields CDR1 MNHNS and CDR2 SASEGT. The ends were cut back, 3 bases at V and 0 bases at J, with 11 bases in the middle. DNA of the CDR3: TGTGCCAGCAGTGACCGGACAGCCCTGAACACTGAAGCTTTCTTT. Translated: CASSDRTALNTEAFF.

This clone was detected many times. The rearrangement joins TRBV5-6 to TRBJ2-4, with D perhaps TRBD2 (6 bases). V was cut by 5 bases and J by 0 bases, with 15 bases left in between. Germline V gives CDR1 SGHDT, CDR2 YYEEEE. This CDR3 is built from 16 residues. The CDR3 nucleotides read TGTGCCAGCAGTCAGGGAGGCGGACTAGCCAAAAACATTCAGTACTTC. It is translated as CASSQGGGLAKNIQYF.

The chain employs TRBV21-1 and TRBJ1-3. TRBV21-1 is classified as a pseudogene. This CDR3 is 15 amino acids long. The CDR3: CASTSLSGTGNTIYF. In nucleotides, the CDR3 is TGTGCCAGCACTTCTCTAAGCGGCACTGGAAACACCATATATTTT.

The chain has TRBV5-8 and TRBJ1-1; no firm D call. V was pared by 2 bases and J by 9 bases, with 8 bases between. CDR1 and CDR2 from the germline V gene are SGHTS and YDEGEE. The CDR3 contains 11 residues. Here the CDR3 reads CASSFIRQAFF. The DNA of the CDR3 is TGTGCCAGCAGCTTTATCCGTCAAGCTTTCTTT.

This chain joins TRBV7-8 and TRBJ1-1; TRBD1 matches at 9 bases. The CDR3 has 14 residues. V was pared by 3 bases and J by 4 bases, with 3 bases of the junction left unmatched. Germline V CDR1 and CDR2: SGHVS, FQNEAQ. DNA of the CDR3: TGTGCCAGCAGCTTCAGGGACAGGGCCACTGAAGCTTTCTTT. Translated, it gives CASSFRDRATEAFF.

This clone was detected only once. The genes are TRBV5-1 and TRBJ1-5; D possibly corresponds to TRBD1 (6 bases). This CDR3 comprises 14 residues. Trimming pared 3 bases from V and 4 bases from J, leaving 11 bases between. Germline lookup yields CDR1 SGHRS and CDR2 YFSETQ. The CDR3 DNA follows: TGCGCCAGCAGCTACACGACAGGTAATCAGCCCCAGCATTTT. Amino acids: CASSYTTGNQPQHF.

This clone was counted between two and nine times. CDR3 residues: CASSLEGVRGYTF. CDR3 nucleotides: TGTGCCAGCAGTCTAGAGGGGGTACGTGGCTACACCTTC. The rearrangement uses TRBV9 and TRBJ1-2, with D perhaps matching TRBD1 (6 bases). Trimming removed 5 bases from V and 7 bases from J, with 15 bases in between. The V gene's germline CDR1 is SGDLS and CDR2 YYNGEE. This CDR3 contains 13 residues.

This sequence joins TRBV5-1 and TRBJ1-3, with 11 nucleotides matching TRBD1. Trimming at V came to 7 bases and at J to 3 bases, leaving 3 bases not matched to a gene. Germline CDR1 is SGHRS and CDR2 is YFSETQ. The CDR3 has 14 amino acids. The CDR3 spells CASGDRGNGNTIYF. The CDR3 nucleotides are TGCGCCAGCGGGGACAGGGGGAATGGAAACACCATATATTTT.

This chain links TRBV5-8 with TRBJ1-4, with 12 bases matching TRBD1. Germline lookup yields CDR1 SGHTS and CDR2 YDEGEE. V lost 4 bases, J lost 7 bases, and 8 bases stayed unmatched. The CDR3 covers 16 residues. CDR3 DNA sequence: TGTGCCAGCAGCCAAGGGACAGGGGGCCGGGGTGAAAAACTGTTTTTT. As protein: CASSQGTGGRGEKLFF. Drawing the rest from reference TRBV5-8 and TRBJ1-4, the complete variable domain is EAGVTQSPTHLIKTRGQQATLRCSPISGHTSVYWYQQALGLGLQFLLWYDEGEERNRGNFPPRFSGRQFPNYSSELNVNALELEDSALYLCASSQGTGGRGEKLFFGSGTQLSVL.

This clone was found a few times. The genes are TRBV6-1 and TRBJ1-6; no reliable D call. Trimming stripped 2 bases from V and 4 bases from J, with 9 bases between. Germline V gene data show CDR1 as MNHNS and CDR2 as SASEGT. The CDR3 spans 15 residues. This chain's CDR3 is CASSELRQYNSPLHF. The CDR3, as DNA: TGTGCCAGCAGTGAATTGAGGCAGTATAATTCACCCCTCCACTTT.

CDR3 sequence reads: CASSFHPTERAQHF. In nucleotides, the CDR3 is TGTGCCAGCAGTTTCCATCCAACGGAGCGAGCCCAGCATTTT. V is TRBV6-5 and J is TRBJ1-5, with D unresolved. This CDR3 is built from 14 residues. V lost 4 bases to trimming and J lost 11 bases, with 18 bases between them. From germline, CDR1 is MNHEY and CDR2 SVGAGI.

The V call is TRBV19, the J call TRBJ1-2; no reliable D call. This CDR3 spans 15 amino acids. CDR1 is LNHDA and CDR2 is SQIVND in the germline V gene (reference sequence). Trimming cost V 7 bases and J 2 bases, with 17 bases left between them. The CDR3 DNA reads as TGTGCCAGTACTCCAAGGGAGGCAGAGAACTATGGCTACACCTTC. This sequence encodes CASTPREAENYGYTF.

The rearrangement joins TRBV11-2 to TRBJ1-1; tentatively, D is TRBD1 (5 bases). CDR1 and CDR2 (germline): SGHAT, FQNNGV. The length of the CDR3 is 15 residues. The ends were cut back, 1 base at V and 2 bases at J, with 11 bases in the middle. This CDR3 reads CASSLGGVLNTEAFF. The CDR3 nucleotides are TGTGCCAGCAGCTTAGGGGGGGTTTTAAACACTGAAGCTTTCTTT.

The CDR3 reads CASSQGANRAFF. In DNA, the CDR3 is TGCGCCAGCAGCCAAGGGGCTAATAGAGCTTTCTTT. The chain is built from TRBV4-1 and TRBJ1-1; D call uncertain. Trimming removed 1 base at V and 10 bases at J, with 10 bases between. Germline assignment: CDR1 MGHRA and CDR2 YSYEKL. The CDR3 consists of 12 residues.

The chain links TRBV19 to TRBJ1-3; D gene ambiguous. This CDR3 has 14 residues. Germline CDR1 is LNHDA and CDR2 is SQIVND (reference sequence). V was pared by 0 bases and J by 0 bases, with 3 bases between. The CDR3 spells CASSIDLSGNTIYF. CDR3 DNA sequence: TGTGCCAGTAGTATAGATCTCTCTGGAAACACCATATATTTT.

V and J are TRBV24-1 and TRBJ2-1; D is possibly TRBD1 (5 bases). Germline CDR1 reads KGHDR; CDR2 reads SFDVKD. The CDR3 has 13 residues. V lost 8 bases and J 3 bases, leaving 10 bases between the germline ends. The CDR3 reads CATILQGYNEQFF. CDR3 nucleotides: TGTGCCACCATCCTCCAGGGCTACAATGAGCAGTTCTTC.

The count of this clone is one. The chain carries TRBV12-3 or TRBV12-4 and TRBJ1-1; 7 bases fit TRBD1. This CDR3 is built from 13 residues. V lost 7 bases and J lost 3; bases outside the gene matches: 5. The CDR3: CASNTGVDTEAFF. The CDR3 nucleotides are TGTGCCAGCAATACAGGGGTGGACACTGAAGCTTTCTTT.

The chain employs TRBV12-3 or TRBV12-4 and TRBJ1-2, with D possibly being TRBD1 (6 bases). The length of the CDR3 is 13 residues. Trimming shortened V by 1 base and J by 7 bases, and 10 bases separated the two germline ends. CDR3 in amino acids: CASSLGGGFGYTF. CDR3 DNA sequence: TGTGCCAGCAGTTTAGGGGGGGGCTTTGGCTACACCTTC.